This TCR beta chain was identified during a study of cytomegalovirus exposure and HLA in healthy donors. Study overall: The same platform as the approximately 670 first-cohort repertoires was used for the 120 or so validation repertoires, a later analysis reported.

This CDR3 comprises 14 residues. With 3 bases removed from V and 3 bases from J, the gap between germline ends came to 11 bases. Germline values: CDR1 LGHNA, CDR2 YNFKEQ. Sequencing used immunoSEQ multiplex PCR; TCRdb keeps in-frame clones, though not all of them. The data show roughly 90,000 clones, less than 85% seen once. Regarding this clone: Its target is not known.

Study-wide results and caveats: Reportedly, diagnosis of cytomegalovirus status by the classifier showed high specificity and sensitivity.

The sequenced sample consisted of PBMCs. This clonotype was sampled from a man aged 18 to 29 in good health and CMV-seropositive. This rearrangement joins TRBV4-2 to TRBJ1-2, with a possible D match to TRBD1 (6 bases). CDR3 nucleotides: TGTGCCAGCAGCCAGTATACAGGGTACTATGGCTACACCTTC. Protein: CASSQYTGYYGYTF.